This TCR beta chain appears in the sequencing data of a study of shared clonotypes between healthy human individuals. Sequenced by immunoSEQ multiplex PCR; TCRdb stores in-frame clones only, minus some. The top ten clones hold 0.35% to 0.45% of a sample with 2 million to 2.5 million clones, 93% of them seen once. Germline loops: CDR1 ENHRY, CDR2 SYGVKD. This CDR3 contains 16 residues. With V trimmed by 6 bases and J by 2 bases, 10 bases remained unmatched. This chain links TRBV10-3 with TRBJ2-3; the match to TRBD2 covers 8 bases. Sample: naive CD4+ T cells from PBMCs. Subset meaning: CD45RA+ positively selected. This receptor was obtained from a man between 18 and 35 years old in good health. Some clones in this sample may be carry-over from other donors' samples. CDR3 residues: CAIRATSGTPTDTQYF. The CDR3 nucleotides read TGTGCCATCAGGGCTACTAGCGGAACGCCCACAGATACGCAGTATTTT.